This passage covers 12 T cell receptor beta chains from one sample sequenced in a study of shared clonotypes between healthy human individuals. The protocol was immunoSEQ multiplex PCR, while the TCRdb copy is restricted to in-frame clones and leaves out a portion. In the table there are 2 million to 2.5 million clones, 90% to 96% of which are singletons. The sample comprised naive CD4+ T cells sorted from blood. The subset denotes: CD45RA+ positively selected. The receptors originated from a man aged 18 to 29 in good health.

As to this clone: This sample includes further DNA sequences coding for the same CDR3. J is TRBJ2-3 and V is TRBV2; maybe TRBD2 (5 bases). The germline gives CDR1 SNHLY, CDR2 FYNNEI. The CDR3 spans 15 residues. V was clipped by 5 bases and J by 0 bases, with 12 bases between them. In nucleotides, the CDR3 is TGTGCCAGCAGTCCCCTAGCTTCCAGCACAGATACGCAGTATTTT. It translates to CASSPLASSTDTQYF. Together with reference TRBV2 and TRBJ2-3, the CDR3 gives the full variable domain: EPEVTQTPSHQVTQMGQEVILRCVPISNHLYFYWYRQILGQKVEFLVSFYNNEISEKSEIFDDQFSVERPDGSNFTLKIRSTKLEDSAMYFCASSPLASSTDTQYFGPGTRLTVL.

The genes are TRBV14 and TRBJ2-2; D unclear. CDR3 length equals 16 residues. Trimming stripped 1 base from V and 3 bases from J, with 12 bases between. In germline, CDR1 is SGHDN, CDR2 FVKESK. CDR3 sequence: CASSQVRSLYTGELFF. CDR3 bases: TGTGCCAGCAGCCAAGTTCGGTCGTTGTACACCGGGGAGCTGTTTTTT.

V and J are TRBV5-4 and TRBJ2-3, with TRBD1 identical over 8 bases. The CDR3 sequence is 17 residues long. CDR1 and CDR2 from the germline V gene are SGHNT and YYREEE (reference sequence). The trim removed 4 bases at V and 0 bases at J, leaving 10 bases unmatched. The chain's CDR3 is CASSPPGTGPSTDTQYF. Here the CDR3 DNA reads TGTGCCAGCAGCCCCCCCGGGACAGGTCCTAGCACAGATACGCAGTATTTT.

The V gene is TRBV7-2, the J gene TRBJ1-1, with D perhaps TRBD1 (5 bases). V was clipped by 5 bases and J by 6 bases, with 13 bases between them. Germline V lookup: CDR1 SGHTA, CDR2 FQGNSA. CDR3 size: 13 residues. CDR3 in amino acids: CASSVQGVAEAFF. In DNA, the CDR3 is TGTGCCAGCAGCGTCCAAGGGGTGGCTGAAGCTTTCTTT.

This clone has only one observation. CDR3 residues: CASSYSSGIGEETQYF. In nucleotides, the CDR3 is TGTGCCAGCAGTTACTCGTCAGGGATAGGAGAAGAGACCCAGTACTTC. V and J are TRBV6-5 and TRBJ2-5, with D tentatively TRBD1 (5 bases). Germline V gene lookup returns CDR1 MNHEY and CDR2 SVGAGI. The CDR3 is 16 residues long. Between the trimmed V and J ends, which lost 0 bases and 3 bases, there was a span of 14 bases.

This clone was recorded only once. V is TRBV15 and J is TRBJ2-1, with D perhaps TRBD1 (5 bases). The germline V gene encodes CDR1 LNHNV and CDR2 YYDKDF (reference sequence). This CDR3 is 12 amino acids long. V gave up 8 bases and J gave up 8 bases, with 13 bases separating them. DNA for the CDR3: TGTGCCACCGGAAAAACAGGCGATGAGCAGTTCTTC. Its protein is CATGKTGDEQFF.

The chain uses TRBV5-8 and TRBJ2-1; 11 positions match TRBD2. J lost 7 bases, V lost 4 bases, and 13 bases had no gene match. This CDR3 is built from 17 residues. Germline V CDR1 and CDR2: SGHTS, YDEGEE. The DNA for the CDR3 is TGTGCCAGCAGCGCCGGACTAGCGGGTACTCGGAGGAATGAGCAGTTCTTC. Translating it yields CASSAGLAGTRRNEQFF.

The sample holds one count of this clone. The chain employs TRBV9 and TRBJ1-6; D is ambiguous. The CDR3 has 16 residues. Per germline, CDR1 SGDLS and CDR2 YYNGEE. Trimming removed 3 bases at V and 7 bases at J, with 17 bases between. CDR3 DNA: TGTGCCAGCAGCGCCCAGCCCCAGGTGGGCAATTCACCCCTCCACTTT. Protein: CASSAQPQVGNSPLHF.

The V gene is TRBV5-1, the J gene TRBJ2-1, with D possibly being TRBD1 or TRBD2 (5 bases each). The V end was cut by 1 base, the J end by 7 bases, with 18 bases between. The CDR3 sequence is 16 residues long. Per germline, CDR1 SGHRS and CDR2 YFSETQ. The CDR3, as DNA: TGCGCCAGCAGCTTGAGGGACCCCTCAGGGCGGAATGAGCAGTTCTTC. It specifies CASSLRDPSGRNEQFF.

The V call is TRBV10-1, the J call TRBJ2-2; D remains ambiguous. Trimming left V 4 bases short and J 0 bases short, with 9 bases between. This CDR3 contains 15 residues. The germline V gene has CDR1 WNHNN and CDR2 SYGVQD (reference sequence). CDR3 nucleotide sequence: TGCGCCAGCAGTGCGTTGCATGCGAACACCGGGGAGCTGTTTTTT. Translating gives CASSALHANTGELFF.

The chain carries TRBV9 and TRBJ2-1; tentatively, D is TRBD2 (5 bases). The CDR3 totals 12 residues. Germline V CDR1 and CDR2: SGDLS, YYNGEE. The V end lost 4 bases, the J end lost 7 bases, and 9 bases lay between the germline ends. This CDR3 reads CASSFRTNEQFF. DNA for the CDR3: TGTGCCAGCAGCTTCCGGACTAATGAGCAGTTCTTC.

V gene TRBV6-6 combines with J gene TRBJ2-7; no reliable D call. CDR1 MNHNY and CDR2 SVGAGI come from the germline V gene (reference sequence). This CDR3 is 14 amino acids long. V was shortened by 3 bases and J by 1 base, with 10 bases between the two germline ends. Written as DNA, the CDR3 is TGTGCCAGCAGTTATGTGCTGGGATCCTACGAGCAGTACTTC. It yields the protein CASSYVLGSYEQYF.